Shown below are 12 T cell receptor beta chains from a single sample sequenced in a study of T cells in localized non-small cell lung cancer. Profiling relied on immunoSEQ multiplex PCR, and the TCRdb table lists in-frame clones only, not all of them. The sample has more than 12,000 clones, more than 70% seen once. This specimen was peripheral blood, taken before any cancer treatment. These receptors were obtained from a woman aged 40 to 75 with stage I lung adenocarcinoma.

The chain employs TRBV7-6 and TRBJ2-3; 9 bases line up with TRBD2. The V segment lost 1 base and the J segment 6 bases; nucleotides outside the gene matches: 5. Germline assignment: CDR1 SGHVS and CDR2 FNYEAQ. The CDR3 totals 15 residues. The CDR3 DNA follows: TGTGCCAGCAGCTTAGGCGGGGGGGTTATGGATACGCAGTATTTT. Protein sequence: CASSLGGGVMDTQYF.

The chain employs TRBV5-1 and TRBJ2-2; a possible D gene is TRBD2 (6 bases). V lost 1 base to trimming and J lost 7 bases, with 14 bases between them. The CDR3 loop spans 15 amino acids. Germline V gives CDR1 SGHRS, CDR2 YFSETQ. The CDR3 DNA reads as TGCGCCAGCAGCTTGTATGCTAGCGTGGGCGGGGAGCTGTTTTTT. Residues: CASSLYASVGGELFF.

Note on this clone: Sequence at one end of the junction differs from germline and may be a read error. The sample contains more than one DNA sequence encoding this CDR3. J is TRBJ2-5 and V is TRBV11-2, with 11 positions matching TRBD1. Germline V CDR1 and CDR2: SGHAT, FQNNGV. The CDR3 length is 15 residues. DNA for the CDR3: TGTGCCAGCAGCTCCGGGACAGGGGGATTGGAGACCCAATACTTC. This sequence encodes CASSSGTGGLETQYF. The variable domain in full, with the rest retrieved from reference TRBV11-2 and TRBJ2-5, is EAGVAQSPRYKIIEKRQSVAFWCNPISGHATLYWYQQILGQGPKLLIQFQNNGVVDDSQLPKDRFSAERLKGVDSTLKIQPAKLEDSAVYLCASSSGTGGLETQYFGPGTRLLVL.

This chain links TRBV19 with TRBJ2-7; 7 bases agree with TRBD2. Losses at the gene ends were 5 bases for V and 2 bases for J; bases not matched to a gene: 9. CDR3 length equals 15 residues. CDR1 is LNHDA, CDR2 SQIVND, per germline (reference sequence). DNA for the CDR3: TGTGCCAGTAGTGCACGGCCTAGCGGCACCTACGAGCAGTACTTC. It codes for CASSARPSGTYEQYF.

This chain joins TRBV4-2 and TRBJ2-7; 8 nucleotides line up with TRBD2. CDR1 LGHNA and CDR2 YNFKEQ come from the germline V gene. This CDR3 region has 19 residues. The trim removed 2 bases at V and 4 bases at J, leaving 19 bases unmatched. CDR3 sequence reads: CASSQTVGSAGGGQYEQYF. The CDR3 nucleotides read TGTGCCAGCAGCCAAACCGTGGGTTCGGCTGGCGGGGGGCAATACGAGCAGTACTTC.

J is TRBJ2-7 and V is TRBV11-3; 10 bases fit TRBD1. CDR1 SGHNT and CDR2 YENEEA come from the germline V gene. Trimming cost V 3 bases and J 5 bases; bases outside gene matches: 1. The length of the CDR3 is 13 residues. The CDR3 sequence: CASSFGTGDEQYF. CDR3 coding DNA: TGTGCCAGCAGCTTCGGGACAGGGGACGAGCAGTACTTC.

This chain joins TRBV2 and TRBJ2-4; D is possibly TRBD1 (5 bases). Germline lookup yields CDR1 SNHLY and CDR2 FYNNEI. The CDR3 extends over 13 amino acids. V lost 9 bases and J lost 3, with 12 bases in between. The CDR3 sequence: CASLQDNKNIQYF. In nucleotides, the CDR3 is TGTGCCAGTCTACAGGACAACAAAAACATTCAGTACTTC.

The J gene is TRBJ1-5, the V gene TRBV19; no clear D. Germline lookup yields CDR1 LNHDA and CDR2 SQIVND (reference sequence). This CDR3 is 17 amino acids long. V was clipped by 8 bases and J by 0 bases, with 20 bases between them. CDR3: CASAATQTQYSNQPQHF. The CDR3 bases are TGTGCCAGTGCCGCCACGCAAACACAGTATAGCAATCAGCCCCAGCATTTT. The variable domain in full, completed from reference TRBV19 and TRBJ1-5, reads DGGITQSPKYLFRKEGQNVTLSCEQNLNHDAMYWYRQDPGQGLRLIYYSQIVNDFQKGDIAEGYSVSREKKESFPLTVTSAQKNPTAFYLCASAATQTQYSNQPQHFGDGTRLSIL.

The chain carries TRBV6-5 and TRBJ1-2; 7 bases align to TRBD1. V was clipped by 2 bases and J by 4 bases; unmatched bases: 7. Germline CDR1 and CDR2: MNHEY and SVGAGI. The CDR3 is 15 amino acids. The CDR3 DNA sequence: TGTGCCAGCAGTTACGAACCGACAGGGAGCTATGGCTACACCTTC. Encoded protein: CASSYEPTGSYGYTF.

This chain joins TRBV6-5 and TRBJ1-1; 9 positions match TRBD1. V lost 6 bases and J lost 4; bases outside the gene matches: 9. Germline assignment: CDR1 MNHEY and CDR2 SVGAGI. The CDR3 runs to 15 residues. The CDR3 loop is CASSYEQGAGTEAFF. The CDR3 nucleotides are TGTGCCAGCAGCTACGAACAGGGGGCAGGCACTGAAGCTTTCTTT.

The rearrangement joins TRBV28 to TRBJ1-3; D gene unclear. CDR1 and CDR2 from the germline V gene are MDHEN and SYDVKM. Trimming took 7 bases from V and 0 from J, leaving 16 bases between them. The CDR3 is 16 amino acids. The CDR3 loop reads CASNPWSQLSGNTIYF. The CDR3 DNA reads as TGTGCCAGCAATCCCTGGTCACAGCTCTCTGGAAACACCATATATTTT.

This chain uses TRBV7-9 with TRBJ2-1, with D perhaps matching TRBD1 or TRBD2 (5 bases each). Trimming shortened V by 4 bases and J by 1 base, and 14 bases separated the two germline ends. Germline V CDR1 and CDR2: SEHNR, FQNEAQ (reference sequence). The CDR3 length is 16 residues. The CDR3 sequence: CASSSSRDGSYNEQFF. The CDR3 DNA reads TGTGCCAGCAGCTCGAGCCGGGACGGATCCTACAATGAGCAGTTCTTC.